This TCR beta chain was identified in a study of control samples from healthy donors and cancer patients. This clone is a singleton in its sample. From germline, CDR1 is KGHDR and CDR2 SFDVKD. Unmatched junction bases numbered 8, after V lost 4 bases and J lost 4 bases. The CDR3 loop spans 16 amino acids. Sequencing used immunoSEQ multiplex PCR; TCRdb keeps in-frame clones, though not all of them. The data show just over 150,000 clones, about 94% seen once. The sequence was obtained from a middle-aged woman in good health. Sequencing was done on a sample of blood. The V call is TRBV24-1, the J call TRBJ2-3, with 9 bases lining up with TRBD1. The DNA for the CDR3 is TGTGCCACCAGTGACAAGGGACAGGGCGACCCAGATACGCAGTATTTT. Translating it yields CATSDKGQGDPDTQYF.